The clone carrying this TCR beta chain appeared a few times. The antigen remains unidentified. This sample was included in a study of siplizumab effects on memory and regulatory T cells. General study results and limits: Many proliferating CD4+ or CD8+ clones remained unclassified. Roughly 80-96% of them could not be assigned either a naive or a memory phenotype. Sequences below about 10^-5 frequency were poorly captured, limiting mapping of alloreactive clones. The authors did not confirm suppressive function in proliferating Tregs from siplizumab cultures.

The table came from immunoSEQ multiplex PCR; TCRdb's copy has only in-frame clones and leaves some out. The sample lists 60,000 or so clones; roughly 93% were seen once. J was trimmed by 6 bases and V by 2 bases; bases with no gene match: 8. The CDR3 loop spans 15 amino acids. Germline CDR1 and CDR2: MRHNA and SNTAGT. The specimen sequenced was CD8+ T cells sorted from blood. The genes are TRBV6-4 and TRBJ2-3, with 7 bases lining up with TRBD2. The receptor was derived from a human donor in good health. DNA for the CDR3: TGTGCCAGCAGTGACGGTAGCGGGTCAGAGGATACGCAGTATTTT. Translated, it gives CASSDGSGSEDTQYF.